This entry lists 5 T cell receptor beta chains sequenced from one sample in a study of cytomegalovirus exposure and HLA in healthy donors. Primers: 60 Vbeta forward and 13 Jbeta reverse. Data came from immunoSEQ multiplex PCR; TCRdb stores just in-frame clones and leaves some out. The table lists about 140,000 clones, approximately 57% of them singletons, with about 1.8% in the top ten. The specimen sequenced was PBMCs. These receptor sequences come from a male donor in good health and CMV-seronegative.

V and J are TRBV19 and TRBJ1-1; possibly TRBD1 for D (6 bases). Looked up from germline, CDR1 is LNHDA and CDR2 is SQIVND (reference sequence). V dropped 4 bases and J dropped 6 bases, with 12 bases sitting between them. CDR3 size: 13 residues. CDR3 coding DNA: TGTGCCAGTAGTACGCAGGACAGTCCTGAAGCTTTCTTT. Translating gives CASSTQDSPEAFF.

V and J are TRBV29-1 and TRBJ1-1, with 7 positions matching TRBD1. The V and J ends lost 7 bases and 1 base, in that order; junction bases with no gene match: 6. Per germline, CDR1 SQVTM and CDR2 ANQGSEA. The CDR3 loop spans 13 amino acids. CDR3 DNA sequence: TGCAGCGCAGACAGGGATTCGAACACTGAAGCTTTCTTT. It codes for CSADRDSNTEAFF.

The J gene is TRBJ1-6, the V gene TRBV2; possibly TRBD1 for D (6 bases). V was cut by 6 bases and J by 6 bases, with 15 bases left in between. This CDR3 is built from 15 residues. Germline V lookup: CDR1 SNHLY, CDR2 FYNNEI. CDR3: CASRVRQESNSPLHF. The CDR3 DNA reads TGTGCCAGCAGGGTACGACAGGAAAGTAATTCACCCCTCCACTTT.

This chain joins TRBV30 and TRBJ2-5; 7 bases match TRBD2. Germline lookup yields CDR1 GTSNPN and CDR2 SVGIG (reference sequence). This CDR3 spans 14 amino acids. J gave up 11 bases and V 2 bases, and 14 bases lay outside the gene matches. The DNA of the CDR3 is TGTGCCTGGAGTTCATGGGGGAGGAGGGGAGGGCAGTACTTC. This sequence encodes CAWSSWGRRGGQYF.

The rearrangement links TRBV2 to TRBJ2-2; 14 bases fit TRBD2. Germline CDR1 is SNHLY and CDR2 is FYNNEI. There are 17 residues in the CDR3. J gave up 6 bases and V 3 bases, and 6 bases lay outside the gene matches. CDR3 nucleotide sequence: TGTGCCAGCAGTGAGACTAGCGGGGGGGGCGGACCCGGGGAGCTGTTTTTT. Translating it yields CASSETSGGGGPGELFF. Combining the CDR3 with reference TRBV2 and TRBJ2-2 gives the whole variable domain EPEVTQTPSHQVTQMGQEVILRCVPISNHLYFYWYRQILGQKVEFLVSFYNNEISEKSEIFDDQFSVERPDGSNFTLKIRSTKLEDSAMYFCASSETSGGGGPGELFFGEGSRLTVL.